One and the same sample provided the 18 T cell receptor beta chains below, sequenced in a study of graft-versus-host responses after intestinal transplantation. Using immunoSEQ multiplex PCR, the repertoire was profiled, and TCRdb retains in-frame clones only, with some absent. The table has roughly 99,000 clones, roughly 92% seen once. No antigen has been assigned to these receptors. Sequencing was performed on unstimulated CD8+ T cells sorted from spleen or lymph node cells, taken before transplant. These receptors all stem from a human donor who was the organ donor for an intestinal transplant.

The gene calls are TRBV7-9 and TRBJ1-2; D remains ambiguous. The CDR3 loop spans 14 amino acids. CDR1 and CDR2 (germline): SEHNR, FQNEAQ (reference sequence). Trimming removed 0 bases from V and 4 bases from J, with 9 bases in between. In DNA, the CDR3 is TGTGCCAGCAGCTTAGCCCAACAGTTCTATGGCTACACCTTC. Amino acids: CASSLAQQFYGYTF.

J is TRBJ1-2 and V is TRBV27; 11 nucleotides match TRBD1. V was pared by 6 bases and J by 8 bases, with 8 bases of the junction left unmatched. The CDR3 has 14 residues. Germline assignment: CDR1 MNHEY and CDR2 SMNVEV (reference sequence). The CDR3 region is CASSRDRGMRGYTF. CDR3 DNA sequence: TGTGCCAGCAGCCGGGACAGGGGGATGCGGGGCTACACCTTC.

The chain combines TRBV19 with TRBJ1-2, with unresolved D. Per the germline V gene, CDR1 is LNHDA and CDR2 is SQIVND (reference sequence). The CDR3 has 15 residues. Trimming removed 3 bases from V and 2 bases from J, with 13 bases in between. The CDR3 DNA reads as TGTGCCAGTAGTATTGAGGCGGATCCGAACTATGGCTACACCTTC. Amino acid sequence: CASSIEADPNYGYTF.

The chain uses TRBV25-1 and TRBJ2-7; TRBD2 agrees at 7 bases. The CDR3 loop spans 15 amino acids. CDR1 is MGHDK, CDR2 SYGVNS, per germline. J gave up 2 bases and V 3 bases, and 7 bases lay outside the gene matches. The CDR3 nucleotides read TGTGCCAGCAGTGACCCGCGGACTAGAACCTACGAGCAGTACTTC. It is translated as CASSDPRTRTYEQYF.

This clone appeared once. The chain carries TRBV29-1 and TRBJ2-7, with D unresolved. Germline CDR1 SQVTM, CDR2 ANQGSEA. The CDR3 extends over 15 amino acids. V shed 6 bases and J shed 3 bases, with 21 bases lying between them. The CDR3 is CSVSSDTAGHYEQYF. The CDR3 nucleotides read TGCAGCGTCTCCTCCGACACAGCCGGCCACTACGAGCAGTACTTC.

The chain couples TRBV27 to TRBJ2-5, with 7 bases that match TRBD1. The closer fit of TRBJ2-7 to the DNA end suggests the J call may be wrong. In germline, CDR1 is MNHEY, CDR2 SMNVEV (reference sequence). This CDR3 has 15 amino acids. This CDR3 reads CASSGSDRLYYEQYF. The DNA of the CDR3 is TGTGCCAGCAGTGGGTCGGACAGGCTGTACTACGAGCAGTACTTC.

The chain carries TRBV5-6 and TRBJ1-1; 12 bases are shared with TRBD1. CDR1 and CDR2 from the germline V gene are SGHDT and YYEEEE. Trimming at V came to 4 bases and at J to 8 bases, leaving 6 bases not matched to a gene. The CDR3 has 14 amino acids. The CDR3 protein is CASSPGTGGFEAFF. The CDR3 DNA is TGTGCCAGCAGCCCAGGGACAGGGGGCTTCGAAGCTTTCTTT.

The J gene is TRBJ1-5, the V gene TRBV7-7; the match to TRBD1 covers 9 bases. V trimming: 5 bases; J trimming: 4 bases; junction bases outside the gene matches: 9. Germline CDR1 SSHAT, CDR2 FNYEAQ (reference sequence). CDR3 length: 16 amino acids. CDR3 loop: CASSQFRDRENQPQHF. CDR3 nucleotide sequence: TGTGCCAGCAGCCAATTCCGGGACAGGGAGAATCAGCCCCAGCATTTT.

V is TRBV28 and J is TRBJ1-2; the match to TRBD1 covers 7 bases. The CDR3 is made up of 18 amino acids. The V segment lost 5 bases and the J segment 0 bases; nucleotides outside the gene matches: 15. Germline V lookup: CDR1 MDHEN, CDR2 SYDVKM. The CDR3 DNA is TGTGCCAGCAGTGTCAGTCACAGGGGACGTGTAGCTAACTATGGCTACACCTTC. This translates into CASSVSHRGRVANYGYTF.

This chain connects TRBV6-1 to TRBJ1-1; D may be TRBD1 (6 bases). Germline-derived CDR1 and CDR2 are MNHNS and SASEGT. The CDR3 covers 13 residues. V was trimmed by 2 bases and J by 6 bases, leaving 10 bases between them. For the CDR3, the DNA is TGTGCCAGCAGTGAAAGGGGGGGCTCTGAAGCTTTCTTT. Translating gives CASSERGGSEAFF.

The V and J genes are TRBV6-5 and TRBJ2-5, with TRBD1 matching 7 bases. V lost 5 bases, J lost 5 bases, and 5 bases stayed unmatched. Germline V gene sequence: CDR1 MNHEY, CDR2 SVGAGI. This CDR3 contains 13 residues. CDR3 amino acids: CASSEWTGETQYF. DNA of the CDR3: TGTGCCAGCAGTGAATGGACAGGCGAGACCCAGTACTTC.

V and J are TRBV18 and TRBJ2-1, with 8 bases that match TRBD2. Losses at the gene ends were 2 bases for V and 15 bases for J; bases not matched to a gene: 9. CDR1 and CDR2 (germline): KGHSH, LQKENI. CDR3 size: 13 residues. The CDR3 loop reads CASSPEGLDGTFF. The CDR3 nucleotides are TGTGCCAGCTCACCAGAGGGACTAGACGGAACGTTCTTC.

This chain joins TRBV18 and TRBJ1-1; 7 positions agree with TRBD1. V was clipped by 3 bases and J by 4 bases; unmatched bases: 5. Germline assignment: CDR1 KGHSH and CDR2 LQKENI. CDR3 length: 14 residues. For the CDR3, the DNA is TGTGCCAGCTCACCGTCAGACAGGGCCACTGAAGCTTTCTTT. This translates into CASSPSDRATEAFF.

The chain recombines TRBV7-9 with TRBJ2-5; 11 bases map to TRBD2. This CDR3 is 16 amino acids long. The germline gives CDR1 SEHNR, CDR2 FQNEAQ (reference sequence). V was clipped by 5 bases and J by 2 bases; unmatched bases: 7. CDR3 loop: CASSKYLAGGQETQYF. The CDR3 DNA reads TGTGCCAGCAGCAAATACCTAGCGGGAGGACAAGAGACCCAGTACTTC.

The chain uses TRBV7-8 and TRBJ1-2; D not resolved. V lost 5 bases and J 11 bases, leaving 15 bases between the germline ends. The CDR3 length is 12 residues. The germline CDR1 and CDR2 sequences are SGHVS and FQNEAQ. CDR3 in amino acids: CASSPRQVGYTF. As DNA, the CDR3 is TGTGCCAGCAGCCCCCGACAAGTCGGTTACACCTTC.

This chain links TRBV15 with TRBJ2-3; TRBD2 aligns across 11 bases. V trimming: 3 bases; J trimming: 4 bases; junction bases outside the gene matches: 9. This CDR3 contains 17 residues. In germline, CDR1 is LNHNV, CDR2 YYDKDF (reference sequence). The CDR3 region is CATSRGFSGGAADTQYF. CDR3 DNA sequence: TGTGCCACCAGCAGGGGATTTAGCGGGGGGGCTGCAGATACGCAGTATTTT.

This chain links TRBV30 with TRBJ2-3; TRBD1 matches at 11 bases. The CDR3 sequence is 14 residues long. Trimming removed 3 bases from V and 4 bases from J; junction bases left unmatched: 3. CDR1 and CDR2 from the germline V gene are GTSNPN and SVGIG (reference sequence). This chain's CDR3 is CAWRMGQGADTQYF. CDR3 DNA sequence: TGTGCCTGGAGGATGGGACAGGGGGCAGATACGCAGTATTTT.

The genes are TRBV7-2 and TRBJ1-4, with a possible D match to TRBD1 (5 bases). The germline CDR1 and CDR2 sequences are SGHTA and FQGNSA. The CDR3 has 16 residues. The V end was cut by 0 bases, the J end by 7 bases, with 15 bases between. The CDR3 coding sequence is TGTGCCAGCAGCTTAGCCGAGACAGATCAACCTGAAAAACTGTTTTTT. Amino acid sequence: CASSLAETDQPEKLFF.